A single sample is the source of the 16 T cell receptor beta chains below, sequenced in a study of blood T cell repertoires in COVID-19. Method: immunoSEQ multiplex PCR; TCRdb's copy keeps in-frame clones and lacks some. Of roughly 330,000 clones in the sample, 87% were seen once. Sequenced: PBMCs or T cells enriched from blood (not recorded which). The receptors come from a woman aged 25-40 years who had recovered from COVID-19.

J is TRBJ2-3 and V is TRBV5-1, with TRBD2 matching 8 bases. After removal of 4 bases from V and 0 bases from J, the junction contained 16 bases not matched to a gene. This CDR3 comprises 19 residues. CDR1 and CDR2 (germline): SGHRS, YFSETQ. As DNA, the CDR3 is TGCGCCAGCAGCGGGGAGGGGCTAGCGGGCCTCTCTAGCACAGATACGCAGTATTTT. It specifies CASSGEGLAGLSSTDTQYF.

In this sample, this clone turned up once. The V gene is TRBV6-5, the J gene TRBJ2-7; TRBD1 matches at 9 bases. CDR1 is MNHEY, CDR2 SVGAGI, per germline. V shed 0 bases and J 2 bases; nucleotides not matched to a gene: 2. The CDR3 is 15 amino acids. This CDR3 reads CASSYSRQGAYEQYF. The CDR3 DNA sequence: TGTGCCAGCAGTTACTCGAGACAGGGGGCCTACGAGCAGTACTTC.

V usage is TRBV3-1 (or the pseudogene TRBV3-2) and J usage is TRBJ2-7; 9 bases fit TRBD2. Per the germline V gene, CDR1 is LGHDT and CDR2 is YNNKEL (reference sequence). Unmatched junction bases numbered 11, after V lost 2 bases and J lost 3 bases. The CDR3 runs to 17 residues. This CDR3 is CASSQLPGGGDLYEQYF. The CDR3 coding sequence is TGTGCCAGCAGCCAACTCCCGGGCGGGGGGGACCTCTACGAGCAGTACTTC.

The chain joins TRBV7-9 to TRBJ2-1, with 7 nucleotides matching TRBD1. Trimming removed 4 bases from V and 0 bases from J; junction bases left unmatched: 3. The CDR3 is made up of 15 amino acids. Germline CDR1 is SEHNR and CDR2 is FQNEAQ (reference sequence). The CDR3 DNA sequence: TGTGCCAGCAGCTCTAGGGACAGCTCCTACAATGAGCAGTTCTTC. Its protein is CASSSRDSSYNEQFF.

V is TRBV5-6 and J is TRBJ1-2, with TRBD1 as a possible D gene (6 bases). The CDR3 runs 14 residues. The germline V and J ends were trimmed by 1 base and 7 bases, with 14 bases remaining between them. The germline CDR1 and CDR2 sequences are SGHDT and YYEEEE. CDR3 protein: CASSLRQARGGYTF. The CDR3 DNA reads TGTGCCAGCAGCTTGCGACAGGCCCGTGGTGGCTACACCTTC.

The gene calls are TRBV19 and TRBJ1-3, with 7 bases matching TRBD1. The V gene end was trimmed by 2 bases and the J gene end by 8 bases; junction bases not matched to a gene: 12. Germline values: CDR1 LNHDA, CDR2 SQIVND (reference sequence). The CDR3 totals 16 residues. DNA for the CDR3: TGTGCCAGTAGTATATCTCGAGGGGGCGCATCGGACACCATATATTTT. Translating it yields CASSISRGGASDTIYF.

This chain uses TRBV4-1 with TRBJ1-1; no clear D. The CDR3 is 12 residues long. V lost 6 bases to trimming and J lost 2 bases, with 7 bases between them. Germline values: CDR1 MGHRA, CDR2 YSYEKL. CDR3 bases: TGCGCCAGCAGTCGAGTCAACACTGAAGCTTTCTTT. This gives the protein CASSRVNTEAFF.

The V and J genes are TRBV5-4 and TRBJ2-5; D is uncertain. The CDR3 sequence is 11 residues long. Germline CDR1 reads SGHNT; CDR2 reads YYREEE (reference sequence). The V and J ends lost 4 bases and 9 bases respectively, with 10 bases between them. CDR3 protein: CASSRGGPQYF. Here the CDR3 DNA reads TGTGCCAGCAGCCGTGGTGGGCCCCAGTACTTC.

CDR3 in amino acids: CASSFDRQGEDEKLFF. CDR3 in DNA: TGCGCCAGCAGCTTCGATCGACAGGGAGAGGATGAAAAACTGTTTTTT. V and J are TRBV5-1 and TRBJ1-4; 7 nucleotides match TRBD1. CDR3 size: 16 residues. From germline, CDR1 is SGHRS and CDR2 YFSETQ. J gave up 6 bases and V 2 bases, and 10 bases lay outside the gene matches.

V and J are TRBV5-4 and TRBJ2-4, with 8 positions matching TRBD1. Trimming at V came to 2 bases and at J to 8 bases, leaving 9 bases not matched to a gene. Germline CDR1 and CDR2: SGHNT and YYREEE (reference sequence). This CDR3 is built from 15 residues. CDR3 in DNA: TGTGCCAGCAGCTTTAGGACAGGGCCCAGGGACATTCAGTACTTC. Translating gives CASSFRTGPRDIQYF.

The chain joins TRBV28 to TRBJ2-5; 11 nucleotides line up with TRBD1. The ends lost 5 bases at V and 4 bases at J; junction bases unmatched: 18. Germline V gene sequence: CDR1 MDHEN, CDR2 SYDVKM. The CDR3 has 19 residues. The CDR3 is CASSLIDSVAGTGGETQYF. In DNA, the CDR3 is TGTGCCAGCAGTCTAATAGACTCAGTGGCCGGGACAGGGGGAGAGACCCAGTACTTC.

This rearrangement joins TRBV10-3 to TRBJ1-5, with TRBD1 matching 9 bases. This CDR3 contains 15 residues. Germline CDR1 is ENHRY and CDR2 is SYGVKD. V shed 3 bases and J 6 bases; nucleotides not matched to a gene: 6. The chain's CDR3 is CAISDRTGASQPQHF. CDR3 coding DNA: TGTGCCATCAGTGATAGGACAGGGGCGAGTCAGCCCCAGCATTTT.

V and J are TRBV7-2 and TRBJ2-2, with 9 bases aligning to TRBD2. Germline V gives CDR1 SGHTA, CDR2 FQGNSA. With 6 bases clipped from V and 1 base from J, the junction kept 3 bases outside the gene matches. This CDR3 has 15 amino acids. The CDR3 here is CASSPTSGNTGELFF. The CDR3 nucleotides are TGTGCCAGCAGTCCGACTAGCGGGAACACCGGGGAGCTGTTTTTT.

This chain connects TRBV7-3 to TRBJ1-6; a weak D match, TRBD1 (6 bases). CDR3 length equals 12 residues. Germline V gene sequence: CDR1 SGHTA, CDR2 FQGTGA. Deletions cut 4 bases from V and 13 bases from J, with 11 bases between. The CDR3 DNA reads TGTGCCAGCAGCTCGGGACACCCGCCCCTCCACTTT. It specifies CASSSGHPPLHF.

The rearrangement joins TRBV27 to TRBJ1-2; 8 nucleotides line up with TRBD1. The CDR3 is 14 amino acids. J was trimmed by 8 bases and V by 5 bases; bases with no gene match: 10. In germline, CDR1 is MNHEY, CDR2 SMNVEV (reference sequence). CDR3 sequence: CASSTLQGARGYTF. Written as DNA, the CDR3 is TGTGCCAGCAGTACCCTCCAGGGGGCGCGGGGCTACACCTTC.

This clone was recorded only once. The chain carries TRBV6-5 and TRBJ2-7; a weak D match, TRBD1 (5 bases). This CDR3 has 12 amino acids. Germline CDR1 and CDR2: MNHEY and SVGAGI. The V end was cut by 6 bases, the J end by 2 bases, with 8 bases between. CDR3 nucleotides: TGTGCCAGCAGCAGGGTGGCCTACGAGCAGTACTTC. Translating it yields CASSRVAYEQYF.